This T cell receptor (beta chain) was recovered during a study of OX40 agonist ivuxolimab in advanced cancers. Study summary: Patients in the trial were receiving intravenous ivuxolimab every 2 weeks, at doses of 0.01 to 10 mg/kg. Prior therapy, whether anti-PD-1, anti-PD-L1 or anti-CTLA-4, was allowed, and roughly 40% had some.

Assay used: immunoSEQ multiplex PCR; TCRdb lists only in-frame clones, some missing. The sample lists some 32,000 clones, about 83% occurring once. As regards this clone: The antigen remains undetermined.

General study findings and limits: Which antigen the expanded peripheral T cells recognized is unknown.

V shed 4 bases and J 5 bases; nucleotides not matched to a gene: 8. This CDR3 has 15 residues. Looked up from germline, CDR1 is SGDLS and CDR2 is YYNGEE. The chain combines TRBV9 with TRBJ1-5; 8 bases agree with TRBD1. The sample here was CD4+ or CD8+ T cells sorted from blood, taken in a trial of the OX40 agonist ivuxolimab. This receptor was taken from an adult with an advanced solid tumor such as melanoma, head and neck, liver or kidney cancer. CDR3 in amino acids: CASSYGTGYYQPQHF. As DNA, the CDR3 is TGTGCCAGCAGCTATGGGACAGGCTATTATCAGCCCCAGCATTTT.